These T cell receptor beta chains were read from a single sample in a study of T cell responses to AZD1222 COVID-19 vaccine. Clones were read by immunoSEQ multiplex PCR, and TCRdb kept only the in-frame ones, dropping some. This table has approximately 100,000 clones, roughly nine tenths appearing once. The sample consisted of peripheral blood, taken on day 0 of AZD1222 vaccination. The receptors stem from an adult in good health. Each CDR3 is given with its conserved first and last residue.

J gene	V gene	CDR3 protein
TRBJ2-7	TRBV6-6	CASSYASGRSTYEQYF
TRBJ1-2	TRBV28	CASSLVSAYGYTF
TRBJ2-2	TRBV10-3	CAISPQGNTGELFF
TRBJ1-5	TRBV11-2	CASRAGGSNQPQHF
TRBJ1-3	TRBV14	CASTLTRSSGNTIYF
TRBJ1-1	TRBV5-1	CASSLALEKNTEAFF
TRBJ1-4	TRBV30	CAWIGSEKLFF
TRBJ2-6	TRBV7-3	CASSIDRSSGANVLTF
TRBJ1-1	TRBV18	CASSPGEGGMNTEAFF
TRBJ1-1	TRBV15	CATSRVQTPGEAFF
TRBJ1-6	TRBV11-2	CASSLGLDNSPLHF
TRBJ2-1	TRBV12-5	CASGPGGELAVYNEQFF
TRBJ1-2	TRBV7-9	CASSSDRYGYTF
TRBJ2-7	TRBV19	CARPTWPYEQYF
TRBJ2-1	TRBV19	CASSTPDRGWGEQFF
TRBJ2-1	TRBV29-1	CSVELDSYNEQFF
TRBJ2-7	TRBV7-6	CASSSPGLAGFF
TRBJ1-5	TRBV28	CASSFPPRPSQHF
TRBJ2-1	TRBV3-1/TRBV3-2	CASSQDPGTGYYNEQFF
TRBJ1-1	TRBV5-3	CARLAAQTPMNTEAFF
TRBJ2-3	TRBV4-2	CASSQLWEGGMAQYF
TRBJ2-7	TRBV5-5	CALWGGQSSHEQYF
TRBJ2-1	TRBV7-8	CASSLGPGTTYNEQFF
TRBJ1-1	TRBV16	CASSQFSNTEAFF
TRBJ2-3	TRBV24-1	CATSDLGTGPSTDTQYF
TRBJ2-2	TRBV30	CAWARLANTGELFF
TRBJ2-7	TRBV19	CASSTGQGLLYEQYF
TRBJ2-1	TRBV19	CASSQSLVSARNEQFF
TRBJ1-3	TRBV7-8	CASTRSQGNTIYF
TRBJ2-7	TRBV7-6	CASSLAETTYEQYF
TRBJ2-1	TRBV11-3	CASSLEAGSYNEQFF
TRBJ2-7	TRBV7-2	CASSFTSGSYEQYF
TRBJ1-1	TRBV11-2	CASSNHRAKNTEAFF
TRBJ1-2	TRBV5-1	CASQAGEGNQSGYTF
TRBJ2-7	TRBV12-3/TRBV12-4	CATRQGSEQYF
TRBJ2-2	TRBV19	CASIGRTNTGELFF
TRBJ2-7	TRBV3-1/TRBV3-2	CASSSGLALYEQYF